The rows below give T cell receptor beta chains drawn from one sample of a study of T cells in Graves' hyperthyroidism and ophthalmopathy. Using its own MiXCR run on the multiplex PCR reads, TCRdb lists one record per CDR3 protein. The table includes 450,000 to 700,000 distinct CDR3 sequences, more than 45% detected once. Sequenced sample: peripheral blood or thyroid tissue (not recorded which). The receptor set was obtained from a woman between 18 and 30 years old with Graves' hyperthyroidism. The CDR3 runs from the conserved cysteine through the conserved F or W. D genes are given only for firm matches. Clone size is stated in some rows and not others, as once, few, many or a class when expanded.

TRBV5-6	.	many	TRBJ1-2	TGTGCCAGCAGCTTGGAGGGTAGAAACTATGGCTACACCTTC	CASSLEGRNYGYTF
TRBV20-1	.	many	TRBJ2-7	TGCAGTCGGGGACTGACACCCTACGAGCAGTACTTC	CSRGLTPYEQYF
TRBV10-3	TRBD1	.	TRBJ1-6	TGTGCCATCAGTAAGGGACAGAGCAATCAGCCCCTCCACTTT	CAISKGQSNQPLHF
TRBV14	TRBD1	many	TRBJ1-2	TGTGCCAGCAGCCAACCGGGACAGGGGGTACGGGTCGGTGGCTACACCTTC	CASSQPGQGVRVGGYTF
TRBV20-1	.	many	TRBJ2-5	TGCAGTGCCGACCCACAGACGAAGACCCAGTACTTC	CSADPQTKTQYF
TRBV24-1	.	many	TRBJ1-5	TGTGCCACCAGTGATGGTAATCAGCCCCAGCATTTT	CATSDGNQPQHF
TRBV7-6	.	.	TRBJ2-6	TGTGCCAGCAGCAGGGGGGAGACTGGGGCCAACGTCCTGACTTTC	CASSRGETGANVLTF
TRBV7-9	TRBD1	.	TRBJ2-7	TGTGCCAGCAGCTCTCAGGGGGACCACAATGAGCAGTACTTC	CASSSQGDHNEQYF
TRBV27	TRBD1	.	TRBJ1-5	TGTGCCAGCAGTTTAACCGGCAGGGGGCAGGGTCAGCCCCAGCATTTT	CASSLTGRGQGQPQHF
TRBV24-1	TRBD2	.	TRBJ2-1	TGTGCCACCAGTGATTTGCAGAGTACTAGCGGGAAATCCTACAATGAGCAGTTCTTC	CATSDLQSTSGKSYNEQFF
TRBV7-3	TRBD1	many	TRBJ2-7	TGTGCCAGCAGCTCGACAGGGGGCGCGTACGAGCAGTACTTC	CASSSTGGAYEQYF
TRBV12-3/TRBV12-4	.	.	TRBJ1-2	TGTGCCAGCACCCCAGGCGGCTACACCTTC	CASTPGGYTF
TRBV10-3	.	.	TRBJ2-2	TGTGCCATCAGTGAAACCGGGGGCGACAGCATCAGGGAGCTGTTTTTT	CAISETGGDSIRELFF
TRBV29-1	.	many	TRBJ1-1	TGCAGCGTTGATGTCAGGTTGAGGGCCACTGAAGCTTTCTTT	CSVDVRLRATEAFF
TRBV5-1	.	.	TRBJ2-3	TGCGCCAGCAGCTTGGCCAGGGACTCGGATACGCAGTATTTT	CASSLARDSDTQYF
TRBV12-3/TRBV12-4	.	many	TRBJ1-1	TGTGCCAGCTCCCTACGGGCGTACACTGAAGCTTTCTTT	CASSLRAYTEAFF
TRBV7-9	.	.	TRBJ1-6	TGTGCCAGCAGGCTAAGGGCATATAATTCACCCCTCCACTTT	CASRLRAYNSPLHF
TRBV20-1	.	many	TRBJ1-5	TGCAGTGCTACGTGGACAAGCAATCAGCCCCAGCATTTT	CSATWTSNQPQHF
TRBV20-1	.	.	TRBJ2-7	TGCAGTACAGGGGCGGGGGAGCAGTACTTC	CSTGAGEQYF
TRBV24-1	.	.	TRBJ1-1	TGTGCCACCAGTGATTACTCGGGACAAGAAGCTTTCTTT	CATSDYSGQEAFF
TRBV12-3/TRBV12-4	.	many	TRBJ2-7	TGTGCCAGCAGAGAAAGGGGCGGCGGTTCCTCCTACGAGCAGTACTTC	CASRERGGGSSYEQYF
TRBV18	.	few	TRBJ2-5	TGTGCCAGCTCACAGGGACTTTTGCAAGAGACCCAGTACTTC	CASSQGLLQETQYF
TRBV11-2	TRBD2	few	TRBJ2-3	TGTGCCAGCAGCTATAGCGGGAGGAGCACAGATACGCAGTATTTT	CASSYSGRSTDTQYF
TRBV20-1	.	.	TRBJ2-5	TGCAGTGCTAGAACCCCGGGGGCGGAGGAGACCCAGTACTTC	CSARTPGAEETQYF
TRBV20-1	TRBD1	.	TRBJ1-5	TGCAGTCAAAGGACAGGGGGCGGTCAGCCCCAGCATTTT	CSQRTGGGQPQHF
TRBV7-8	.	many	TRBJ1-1	TGTGCCAGCAGCTCCCGCCGCAGGGTGGTCACTGAAGCTTTCTTT	CASSSRRRVVTEAFF
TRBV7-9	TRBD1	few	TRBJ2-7	TGTGCCAGCAGTTTACTGGGACAGGGTGTTTCCTACGAGCAGTACTTC	CASSLLGQGVSYEQYF
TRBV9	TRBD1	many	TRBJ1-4	TGTGCCAGCAGCGCCTCGACAGGGTCTAATGAAAAACTGTTTTTT	CASSASTGSNEKLFF
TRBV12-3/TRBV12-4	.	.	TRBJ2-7	TGTGCCAGCACCACCGGACATTCCTACGAGCAGTACTTC	CASTTGHSYEQYF
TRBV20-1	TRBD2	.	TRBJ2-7	TGCAGTGCTAGGATAGCGGGAGTGTGGGACGAGCAGTACTTC	CSARIAGVWDEQYF
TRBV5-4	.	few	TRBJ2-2	TGTGCCAGCAGCCCTCTGGGGTTGGGGGGCAACACCGGGGAGCTGTTTTTT	CASSPLGLGGNTGELFF
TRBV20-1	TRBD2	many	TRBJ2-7	TGCAGTGCTACCCCCCCGACTAGCGTCTCCTACGAGCAGTACTTC	CSATPPTSVSYEQYF
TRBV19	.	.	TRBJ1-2	TGTGCCAGTTCTGCCGCCTCTGGGGCCTCATTAAACTATGGCTACACCTTC	CASSAASGASLNYGYTF
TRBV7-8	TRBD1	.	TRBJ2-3	TGTGCCAGCAGCTTTTTCGCAGGACAGGGCAGCACAGATACGCAGTATTTT	CASSFFAGQGSTDTQYF
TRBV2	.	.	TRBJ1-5	TGTGCCAGCAGTGGGAGGACTAGCGCCTACGAGCATTTT	CASSGRTSAYEHF
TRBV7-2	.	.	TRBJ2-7	TGTGCCAGCAGCTCGAGGAAATTAAACTACGAGCAGTACTTC	CASSSRKLNYEQYF
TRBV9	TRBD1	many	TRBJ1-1	TGTGCCAGCAGTGATACAGGGGATGGTACTGAAGCTTTCTTT	CASSDTGDGTEAFF
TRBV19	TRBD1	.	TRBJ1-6	TGTGCCAGTACCCTGGAAGGACAGGGAACTTCTAATTCACCCCTCCACTTT	CASTLEGQGTSNSPLHF
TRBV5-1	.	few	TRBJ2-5	TGCGCCAGCAGCTTGGGACGGCAGGGAGAGACCCAGTACTTC	CASSLGRQGETQYF
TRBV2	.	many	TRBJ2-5	TGTGCCAGCAAGCGAAACCAAGAGACCCAGTACTTC	CASKRNQETQYF
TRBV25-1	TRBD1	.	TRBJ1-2	TGTGCCAGCAGTAACAGGGGGCATGGCTACACCTTC	CASSNRGHGYTF
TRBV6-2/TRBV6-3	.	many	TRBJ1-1	TGTGCCAGCAGTTACCCCCCCAATCCCACTGAAGCTTTCTTT	CASSYPPNPTEAFF
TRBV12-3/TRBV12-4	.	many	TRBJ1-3	TGTGCCAGCAGTCCCGCCGGGACTCCAAACTCTGGAAACACCATATATTTT	CASSPAGTPNSGNTIYF
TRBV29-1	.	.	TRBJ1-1	TGCAGCGTTGCAACCTCTGGAAACACTGAAGCTTTCTTT	CSVATSGNTEAFF
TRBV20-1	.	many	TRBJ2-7	TGCAGTGCTAGGGGAGAGCGGAGCTCTAGCTCCTACGAGCAGTACTTC	CSARGERSSSSYEQYF
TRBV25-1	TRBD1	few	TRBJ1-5	TGTGCCAGCAGTCCCCCAGCCGGACAGGGGAAATTCAATCAGCCCCAGCATTTT	CASSPPAGQGKFNQPQHF
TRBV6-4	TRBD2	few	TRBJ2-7	TGTGCCAGCAGTGACAGGGAGTGGCGGGAGTCCTCCTACGAGCAGTACTTC	CASSDREWRESSYEQYF
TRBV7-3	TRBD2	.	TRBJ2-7	TGTGCCAGCAGCTGGACTAGCACCGGATACGAGCAGTACTTC	CASSWTSTGYEQYF
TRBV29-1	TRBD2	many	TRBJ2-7	TGCAGCGTTCAGAGATTAGCGGGAACCAACTACGAGCAGTACTTC	CSVQRLAGTNYEQYF
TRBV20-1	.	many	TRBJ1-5	TGCAGTGCTGTACAGGTTGAGGATCAGCCCCAGCATTTT	CSAVQVEDQPQHF
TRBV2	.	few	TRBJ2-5	TGTGCCAGCAGTGGTCCAGAAGAGACCCAGTACTTC	CASSGPEETQYF
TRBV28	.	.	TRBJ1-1	TGTGCCAGCAGTTCCATAGCGGGTTTCTTT	CASSSIAGFF
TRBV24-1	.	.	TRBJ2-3	TGTGCCACCACCGACTATGATACGCAGTATTTT	CATTDYDTQYF
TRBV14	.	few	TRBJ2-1	TGTGCCAGCAGCCCCCAGGAGGGCGGTAGGTACAATGAGCAGTTCTTC	CASSPQEGGRYNEQFF
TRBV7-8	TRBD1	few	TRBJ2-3	TGTGCCAGCAGCTTATCGGACAGGGCCACTAGCACAGATACGCAGTATTTT	CASSLSDRATSTDTQYF
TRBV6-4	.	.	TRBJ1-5	TGTGCCAGCAGTTTACCCCGCCTCGGGGGCTACCAGCCCCAGCATTTT	CASSLPRLGGYQPQHF
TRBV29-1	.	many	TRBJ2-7	TGCAGCGTTGAATTAGCTGGCAGCGCGTACGAGCAGTACTTC	CSVELAGSAYEQYF
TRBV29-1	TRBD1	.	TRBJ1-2	TGCAGCTTGGGGGACAGCGCTTATGGCTACACCTTC	CSLGDSAYGYTF
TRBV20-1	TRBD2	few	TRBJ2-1	TGCAGTGCTATATGGACTAGAGGTAATGAGCAGTTCTTC	CSAIWTRGNEQFF
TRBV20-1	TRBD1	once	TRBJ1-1	TGCAGTGCTAGTGGTTTGGGACAGGGGGGAGCTTTCTTT	CSASGLGQGGAFF